The 24 T cell receptor beta chains listed next were all sequenced from one sample in a study of blood T cell repertoires in COVID-19. Here immunoSEQ multiplex PCR was the method, and the copy in TCRdb shows in-frame clones only, minus some. This sample has tens of thousands of clones, with 85% to 90% found just once. The sequenced material came from peripheral blood. The origin of the receptors is a woman aged 70-85 years with active COVID-19.

This sequence joins TRBV9 and TRBJ2-4; TRBD2 matches at 12 bases. V lost 0 bases and J lost 8; bases outside the gene matches: 18. This CDR3 has 20 amino acids. Per the germline V gene, CDR1 is SGDLS and CDR2 is YYNGEE. Here the CDR3 reads CASSVEGRTGTSGRADIQYF. The CDR3 DNA reads as TGTGCCAGCAGCGTAGAGGGGAGGACCGGGACTAGCGGGCGGGCGGACATTCAGTACTTC.

Regarding this clone: Its ends do not fully match the called genes, so a read error is possible. The chain links TRBV6-1 to TRBJ2-7; 7 nucleotides match TRBD1. This CDR3 region has 16 residues. Germline lookup yields CDR1 MNHNS and CDR2 SASEGT. This CDR3 reads CASSEPLGQTSDEQYF. CDR3 nucleotide sequence: TGTGCCAGCAGTGAACCACTGGGACAGACCTCCGACGAGCAGTACTTC.

V and J are TRBV6-5 and TRBJ2-7; D ambiguous. The CDR3 extends over 13 amino acids. The V and J ends lost 8 bases and 2 bases respectively, with 13 bases between them. From germline, CDR1 is MNHEY and CDR2 SVGAGI. This CDR3 is CASSLTGAYEQYF. The CDR3 region has the DNA TGTGCCAGCTCGTTAACGGGTGCCTACGAGCAGTACTTC.

The count of this clone is one. This chain joins TRBV6-2 or TRBV6-3 and TRBJ2-4; 9 bases fit TRBD1. CDR1 is MNHEY and CDR2 is SVGEGT in the germline V gene. The CDR3 has 14 residues. V shed 6 bases, J shed 5 bases, and the junction held 5 bases outside the gene matches. Written as DNA, the CDR3 is TGTGCCAGCAGCACATGGACAGGGGAAAACATTCAGTACTTC. Its translation is CASSTWTGENIQYF.

This sequence joins TRBV6-6 and TRBJ2-7, with 11 bases matching TRBD1. The CDR3 runs to 16 residues. CDR1 and CDR2 (germline): MNHNY, SVGAGI (reference sequence). J gave up 0 bases and V 8 bases, and 9 bases lay outside the gene matches. The CDR3 nucleotides read TGTGCCAGCGGACCCTGGGGACAGGGGGGCTCCTACGAGCAGTACTTC. This translates into CASGPWGQGGSYEQYF.

The chain uses TRBV18 and TRBJ2-2, with D possibly matching TRBD2 (5 bases). Per the germline V gene, CDR1 is KGHSH and CDR2 is LQKENI. CDR3 length: 16 residues. V lost 6 bases and J 6 bases, leaving 20 bases between the germline ends. As DNA, the CDR3 is TGTGCCAGCTCTCGCCCTTTCGGGGAAGAGGCCGGGGAGCTGTTTTTT. Translating gives CASSRPFGEEAGELFF. Drawing the rest from reference TRBV18 and TRBJ2-2, the complete variable domain is NAGVMQNPRHLVRRRGQEARLRCSPMKGHSHVYWYRQLPEEGLKFMVYLQKENIIDESGMPKERFSAEFPKEGPSILRIQQVVRGDSAAYFCASSRPFGEEAGELFFGEGSRLTVL.

The chain employs TRBV5-5 and TRBJ2-2, with TRBD1 identical over 10 bases. This CDR3 spans 15 amino acids. J gave up 7 bases and V 4 bases, and 7 bases lay outside the gene matches. The germline CDR1 and CDR2 sequences are SGHKS and YYEKEE (reference sequence). CDR3 sequence: CASSPGTGEHGELFF. Here the CDR3 DNA reads TGTGCCAGCAGCCCCGGGACAGGGGAGCACGGGGAGCTGTTTTTT.

This chain connects TRBV7-2 to TRBJ1-6; D is uncertain. This CDR3 comprises 15 residues. The germline V gene encodes CDR1 SGHTA and CDR2 FQGNSA. V lost 6 bases to trimming and J lost 13 bases, with 22 bases between them. CDR3 nucleotide sequence: TGTGCCAGCAGTTTTAACCGGGGTAAAGACTCCCCCCTCCACTTT. This sequence encodes CASSFNRGKDSPLHF.

V usage is TRBV5-1 and J usage is TRBJ2-7, with unresolved D. This CDR3 comprises 12 residues. From germline, CDR1 is SGHRS and CDR2 YFSETQ. The V end was cut by 3 bases, the J end by 3 bases, with 7 bases between. CDR3 nucleotides: TGCGCCAGCAGCTCAACAGACTACGAGCAGTACTTC. Its protein product is CASSSTDYEQYF. The entire variable domain, with the rest obtained from reference TRBV5-1 and TRBJ2-7, is as follows: KAGVTQTPRYLIKTRGQQVTLSCSPISGHRSVSWYQQTPGQGLQFLFEYFSETQRNKGNFPGRFSGRQFSNSRSEMNVSTLELGDSALYLCASSSTDYEQYFGPGTRLTVT.

The rearrangement links TRBV11-3 to TRBJ2-3; D may be TRBD1 (6 bases). In germline, CDR1 is SGHNT, CDR2 YENEEA. The CDR3 sequence is 15 residues long. V lost 3 bases, J lost 4 bases, and 14 bases lay in between. The CDR3 DNA is TGTGCCAGCAGCTTTACAGGGATCAGCCCAGATACGCAGTATTTT. It specifies CASSFTGISPDTQYF.

The V call is TRBV7-2, the J call TRBJ2-5; the D is unclear. With 5 bases removed from V and 5 bases from J, the gap between germline ends came to 12 bases. The CDR3 is 13 amino acids. Germline CDR1 and CDR2: SGHTA and FQGNSA. The CDR3 DNA follows: TGTGCCAGCAGCGTCAACAGCAGGGAGACCCAGTACTTC. The encoded protein is CASSVNSRETQYF. Full variable domain (missing parts from reference TRBV7-2 and TRBJ2-5): GAGVSQSPSNKVTEKGKDVELRCDPISGHTALYWYRQSLGQGLEFLIYFQGNSAPDKSGLPSDRFSAERTGGSVSTLTIQRTQQEDSAVYLCASSVNSRETQYFGPGTRLLVL.

The rearrangement joins TRBV9 to TRBJ2-3; 7 nucleotides line up with TRBD1. J gave up 4 bases and V 3 bases, and 8 bases lay outside the gene matches. This CDR3 has 15 amino acids. Germline values: CDR1 SGDLS, CDR2 YYNGEE. CDR3 DNA: TGTGCCAGCAGCGGTCTACAGGGGTTCGCAGATACGCAGTATTTT. As protein: CASSGLQGFADTQYF.

V usage is TRBV5-8 and J usage is TRBJ1-2; maybe TRBD1 (6 bases). Germline CDR1 is SGHTS and CDR2 is YDEGEE. The ends were cut back, 4 bases at V and 5 bases at J, with 21 bases in the middle. The CDR3 totals 16 residues. The CDR3 protein is CASSRRGAKWAYGYTF. As DNA, the CDR3 is TGTGCCAGCAGCCGGCGGGGGGCAAAGTGGGCTTATGGCTACACCTTC.

V gene TRBV18 combines with J gene TRBJ2-7, with 9 bases aligning to TRBD1. In germline, CDR1 is KGHSH, CDR2 LQKENI. The CDR3 loop spans 14 amino acids. After removal of 6 bases from V and 7 bases from J, the junction contained 10 bases not matched to a gene. The CDR3 coding sequence is TGTGCCAGCTCCCAGGTGGGACAGGGCGGAGAGCAGTACTTC. Its protein product is CASSQVGQGGEQYF.

J is TRBJ2-5 and V is TRBV28; weak D call: TRBD2 (7 bases). V was cut by 7 bases and J by 5 bases, with 14 bases left in between. The V gene's germline CDR1 is MDHEN and CDR2 SYDVKM. The length of the CDR3 is 13 residues. The CDR3 protein is CASKAGAGETQYF. In DNA, the CDR3 is TGTGCCAGCAAGGCGGGGGCAGGTGAGACCCAGTACTTC.

The DNA for the CDR3 is TGTGCCAGCAGCTCCAGGGATACTGAAGCTTTCTTT. It is translated as CASSSRDTEAFF. The gene calls are TRBV7-3 and TRBJ1-1; D possibly corresponds to TRBD1 (5 bases). Germline V gene sequence: CDR1 SGHTA, CDR2 FQGTGA. With 4 bases removed from V and 5 bases from J, the gap between germline ends came to 8 bases. The CDR3 is 12 residues long.

The chain carries TRBV12-3 or TRBV12-4 and TRBJ2-3, with D unclear. The V and J ends lost 6 bases and 2 bases respectively, with 6 bases between them. The CDR3 is 12 residues long. CDR3 residues: CASRDITDTQYF. The CDR3 region has the DNA TGTGCCAGCAGAGACATCACAGATACGCAGTATTTT.

About this clone itself: Germline is not matched at one junction end, which may reflect a read error. CDR3 nucleotide sequence: TGTGCCAGCAGTGACTCACTAGCGGGGTACAATGAGCAGTTCTTC. As protein: CASSDSLAGYNEQFF. This chain connects TRBV6-5 to TRBJ2-1, with 10 bases fitting TRBD2. This CDR3 comprises 15 residues. Germline V gene data show CDR1 as MNHEY and CDR2 as SVGAGI.

CDR3 sequence reads: CASSLGGESYEQYF. Written as DNA, the CDR3 is TGTGCCAGCAGCTTAGGGGGGGAGTCCTACGAGCAGTACTTC. V usage is TRBV7-9 and J usage is TRBJ2-7, with a tentative D call TRBD2 (6 bases). The length of the CDR3 is 14 residues. Trimming shortened V by 1 base and J by 1 base, and 8 bases separated the two germline ends. Germline CDR1 reads SEHNR; CDR2 reads FQNEAQ (reference sequence).

The rearrangement uses TRBV5-1 and TRBJ2-7, with 10 bases matching TRBD1. V dropped 4 bases and J dropped 2; count of bases not matched to a gene: 0. The CDR3 is made up of 13 amino acids. Germline V gives CDR1 SGHRS, CDR2 YFSETQ. The CDR3 DNA is TGCGCCAGCAGCGGACAGGGGGCCTACGAGCAGTACTTC. It encodes CASSGQGAYEQYF.

The V gene is TRBV5-1, the J gene TRBJ2-1; 12 bases match TRBD2. V lost 4 bases, J lost 8 bases, and 13 bases stayed unmatched. This CDR3 is 17 amino acids long. Germline V gene lookup returns CDR1 SGHRS and CDR2 YFSETQ. CDR3 DNA sequence: TGCGCCAGCAGCCCCGGCGGGCTAGCGGGGGGGCGCTATGAGCAGTTCTTC. It is translated as CASSPGGLAGGRYEQFF.

This clone is categorized as medium-sized. V usage is TRBV4-1 and J usage is TRBJ1-6, with 8 bases lining up with TRBD1. The J segment lost 14 bases and the V segment lost 0 bases, leaving 9 bases of the junction unmatched. The CDR3 loop spans 15 amino acids. The germline V gene has CDR1 MGHRA and CDR2 YSYEKL. The CDR3 coding sequence is TGCGCCAGCAGCCAAGACCAGGGGGCGGCGAGGGCCCTCCACTTT. It specifies CASSQDQGAARALHF.

V is TRBV6-5 and J is TRBJ2-5; 8 positions match TRBD2. The CDR3 spans 15 residues. Losses at the gene ends were 8 bases for V and 2 bases for J; bases not matched to a gene: 10. Germline V gives CDR1 MNHEY, CDR2 SVGAGI. As DNA, the CDR3 is TGTGCCAGCCAAAGTACAGGACTAGCTCAAGAGACCCAGTACTTC. Translated: CASQSTGLAQETQYF.

The chain has TRBV11-3 and TRBJ2-1; D is uncertain. The CDR3 contains 10 residues. The germline V and J ends were trimmed by 10 bases and 8 bases, with 9 bases remaining between them. The germline gives CDR1 SGHNT, CDR2 YENEEA. CDR3 sequence: CATGSHEQFF. CDR3 bases: TGTGCCACCGGTTCGCATGAGCAGTTCTTC.